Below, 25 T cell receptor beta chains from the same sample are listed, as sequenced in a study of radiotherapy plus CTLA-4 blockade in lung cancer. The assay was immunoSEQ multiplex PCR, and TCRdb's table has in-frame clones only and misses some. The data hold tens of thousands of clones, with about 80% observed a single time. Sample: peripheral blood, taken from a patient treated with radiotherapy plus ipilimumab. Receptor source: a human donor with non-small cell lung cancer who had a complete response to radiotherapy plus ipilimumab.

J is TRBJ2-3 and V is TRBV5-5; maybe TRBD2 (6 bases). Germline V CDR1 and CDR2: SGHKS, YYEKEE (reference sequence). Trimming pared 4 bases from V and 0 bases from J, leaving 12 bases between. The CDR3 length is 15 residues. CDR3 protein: CASSRDWASTDTQYF. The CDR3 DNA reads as TGTGCCAGCAGCCGGGACTGGGCTAGCACAGATACGCAGTATTTT.

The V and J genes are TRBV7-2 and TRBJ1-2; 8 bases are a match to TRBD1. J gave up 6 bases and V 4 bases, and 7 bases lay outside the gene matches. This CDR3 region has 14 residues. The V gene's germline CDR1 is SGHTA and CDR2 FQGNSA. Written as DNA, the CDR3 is TGTGCCAGCAGCTACCGGACACAGGGGGATGGCTACACCTTC. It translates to CASSYRTQGDGYTF.

The CDR3 DNA reads as TGTGCCAGCAGCTCCCGAGGGGGAACCTACGAGCAGTACTTC. It codes for CASSSRGGTYEQYF. The V gene is TRBV5-4, the J gene TRBJ2-7, with a tentative D call TRBD1 (6 bases). The CDR3 loop spans 14 amino acids. V was clipped by 3 bases and J by 2 bases, with 12 bases between them. Germline V gives CDR1 SGHNT, CDR2 YYREEE (reference sequence).

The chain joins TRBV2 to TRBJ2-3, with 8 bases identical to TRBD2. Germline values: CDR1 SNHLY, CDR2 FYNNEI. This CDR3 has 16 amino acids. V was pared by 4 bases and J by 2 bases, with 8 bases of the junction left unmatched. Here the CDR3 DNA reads TGTGCCAGCAGTGTTGGTCGGGGGGGCTCCACAGATACGCAGTATTTT. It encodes CASSVGRGGSTDTQYF.

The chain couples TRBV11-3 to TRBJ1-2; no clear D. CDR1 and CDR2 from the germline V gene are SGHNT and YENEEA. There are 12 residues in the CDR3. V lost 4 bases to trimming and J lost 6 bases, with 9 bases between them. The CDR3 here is CASSSRRDGYTF. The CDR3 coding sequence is TGTGCCAGCAGCTCGAGACGGGATGGCTACACCTTC. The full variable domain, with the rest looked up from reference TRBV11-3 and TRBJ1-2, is EAGVVQSPRYKIIEKKQPVAFWCNPISGHNTLYWYLQNLGQGPELLIRYENEEAVDDSQLPKDRFSAERLKGVDSTLKIQPAELGDSAVYLCASSSRRDGYTFGSGTRLTVV.

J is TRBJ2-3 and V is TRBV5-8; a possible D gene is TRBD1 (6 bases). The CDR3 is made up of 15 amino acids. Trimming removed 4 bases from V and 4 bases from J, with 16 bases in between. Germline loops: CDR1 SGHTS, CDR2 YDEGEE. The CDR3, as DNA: TGTGCCAGCAGCACTGGACAGCTAGGGGCAGATACGCAGTATTTT. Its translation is CASSTGQLGADTQYF.

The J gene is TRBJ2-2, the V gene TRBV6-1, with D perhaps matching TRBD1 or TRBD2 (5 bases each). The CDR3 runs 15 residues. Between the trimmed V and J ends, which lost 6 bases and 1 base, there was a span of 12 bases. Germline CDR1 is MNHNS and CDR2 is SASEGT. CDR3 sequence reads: CASRLGRMNTGELFF. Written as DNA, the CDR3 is TGTGCCAGCAGACTGGGACGGATGAACACCGGGGAGCTGTTTTTT.

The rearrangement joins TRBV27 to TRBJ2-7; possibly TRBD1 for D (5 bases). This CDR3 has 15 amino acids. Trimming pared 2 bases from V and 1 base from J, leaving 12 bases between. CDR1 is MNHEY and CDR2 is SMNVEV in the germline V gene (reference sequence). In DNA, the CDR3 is TGTGCCAGCAGTTTAGGCCAGGGTGGATCCTACGAGCAGTACTTC. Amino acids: CASSLGQGGSYEQYF.

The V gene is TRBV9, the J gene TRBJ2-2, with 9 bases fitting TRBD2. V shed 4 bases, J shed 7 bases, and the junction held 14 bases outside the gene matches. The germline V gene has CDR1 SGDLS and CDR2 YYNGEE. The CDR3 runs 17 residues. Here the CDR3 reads CASSPVSGGTRGGELFF. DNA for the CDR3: TGTGCCAGCAGCCCTGTTAGCGGGGGCACCCGGGGCGGGGAGCTGTTTTTT.

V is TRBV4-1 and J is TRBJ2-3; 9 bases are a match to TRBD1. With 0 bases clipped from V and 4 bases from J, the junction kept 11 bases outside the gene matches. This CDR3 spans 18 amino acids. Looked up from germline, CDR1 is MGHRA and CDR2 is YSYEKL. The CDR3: CASSQEATGTGYADTQYF. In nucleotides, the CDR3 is TGCGCCAGCAGCCAAGAAGCAACCGGGACAGGGTACGCAGATACGCAGTATTTT.

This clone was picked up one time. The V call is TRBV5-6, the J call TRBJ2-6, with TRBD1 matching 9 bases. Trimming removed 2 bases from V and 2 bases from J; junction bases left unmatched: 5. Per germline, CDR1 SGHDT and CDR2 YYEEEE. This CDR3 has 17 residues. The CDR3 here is CASSLATGGAGANVLTF. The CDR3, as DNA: TGTGCCAGCAGCTTAGCTACAGGGGGCGCTGGGGCCAACGTCCTGACTTTC.

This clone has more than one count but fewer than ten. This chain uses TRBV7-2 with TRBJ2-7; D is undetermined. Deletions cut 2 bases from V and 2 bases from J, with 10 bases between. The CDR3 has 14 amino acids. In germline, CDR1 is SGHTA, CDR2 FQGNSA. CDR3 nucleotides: TGTGCCAGCAGCTTACCCTGGACCGCCTACGAGCAGTACTTC. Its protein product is CASSLPWTAYEQYF.

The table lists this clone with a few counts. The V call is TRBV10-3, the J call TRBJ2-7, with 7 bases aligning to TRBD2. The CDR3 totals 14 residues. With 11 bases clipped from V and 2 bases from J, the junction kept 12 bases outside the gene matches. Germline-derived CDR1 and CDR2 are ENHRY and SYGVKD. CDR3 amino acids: CASSGRGGTYEQYV. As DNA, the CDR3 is TGTGCCTCCTCAGGGAGGGGAGGGACCTACGAGCAGTACGTC.

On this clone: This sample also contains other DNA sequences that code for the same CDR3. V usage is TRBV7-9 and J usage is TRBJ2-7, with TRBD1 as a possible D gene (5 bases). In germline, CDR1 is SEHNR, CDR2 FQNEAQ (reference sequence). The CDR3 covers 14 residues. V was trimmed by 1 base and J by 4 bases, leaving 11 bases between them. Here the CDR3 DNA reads TGTGCCAGCAGCTTAGGGCCCAGGGCATACGAGCAGTACTTC. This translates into CASSLGPRAYEQYF.

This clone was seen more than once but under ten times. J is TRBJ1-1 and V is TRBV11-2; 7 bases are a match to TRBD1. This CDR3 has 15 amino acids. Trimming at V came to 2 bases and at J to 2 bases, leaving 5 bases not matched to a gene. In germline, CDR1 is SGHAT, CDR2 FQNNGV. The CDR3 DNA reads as TGTGCCAGCAGCTTAAGGGGGCATATTAACACTGAAGCTTTCTTT. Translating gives CASSLRGHINTEAFF.

The CDR3 spells CASSDGQGGQPQHF. DNA for the CDR3: TGCGCCAGCAGCGATGGACAGGGCGGACAGCCCCAGCATTTT. The rearrangement uses TRBV5-1 and TRBJ1-5; 8 bases align to TRBD1. The germline V gene has CDR1 SGHRS and CDR2 YFSETQ. The CDR3 runs 14 residues. The junction had 7 bases not matched to a gene; V was cut back by 4 bases and J by 7 bases.

CDR3 sequence (DNA): TGTGCCAGCAGCTTGAGGCGGGTAAGCACAGATACGCAGTATTTT. Translated, it gives CASSLRRVSTDTQYF. The V and J genes are TRBV5-6 and TRBJ2-3; possible D gene TRBD2, 5 bases. The germline gives CDR1 SGHDT, CDR2 YYEEEE. The V end was cut by 1 base, the J end by 0 bases, with 9 bases between. The CDR3 is 15 amino acids.

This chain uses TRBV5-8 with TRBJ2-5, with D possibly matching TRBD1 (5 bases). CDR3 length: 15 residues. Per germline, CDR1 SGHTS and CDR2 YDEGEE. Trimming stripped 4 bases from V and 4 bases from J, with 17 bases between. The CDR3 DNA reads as TGTGCCAGCAGCCAGACCCCCGTGGGGCGAGAGACCCAGTACTTC. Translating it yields CASSQTPVGRETQYF. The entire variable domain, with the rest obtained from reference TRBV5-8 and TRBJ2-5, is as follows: EAGVTQSPTHLIKTRGQQATLRCSPISGHTSVYWYQQALGLGLQFLLWYDEGEERNRGNFPPRFSGRQFPNYSSELNVNALELEDSALYLCASSQTPVGRETQYFGPGTRLLVL.

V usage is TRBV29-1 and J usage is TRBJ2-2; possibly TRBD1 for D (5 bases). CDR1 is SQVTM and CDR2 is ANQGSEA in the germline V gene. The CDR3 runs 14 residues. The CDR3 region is CSILGQPNTGELFF. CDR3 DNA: TGCAGTATTCTGGGGCAGCCGAACACCGGGGAGCTGTTTTTT.

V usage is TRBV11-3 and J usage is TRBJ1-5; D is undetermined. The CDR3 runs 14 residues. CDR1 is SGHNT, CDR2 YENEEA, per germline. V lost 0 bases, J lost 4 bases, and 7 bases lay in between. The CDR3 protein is CASSLEQANQPQHF. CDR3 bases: TGTGCCAGCAGCTTAGAGCAGGCAAATCAGCCCCAGCATTTT.

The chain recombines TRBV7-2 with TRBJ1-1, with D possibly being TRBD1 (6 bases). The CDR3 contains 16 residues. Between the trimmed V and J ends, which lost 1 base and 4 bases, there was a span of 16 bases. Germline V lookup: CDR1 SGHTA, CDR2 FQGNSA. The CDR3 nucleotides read TGTGCCAGCAGCTTAGACAGGGTCGTCAGGCTCACTGAAGCTTTCTTT. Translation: CASSLDRVVRLTEAFF.

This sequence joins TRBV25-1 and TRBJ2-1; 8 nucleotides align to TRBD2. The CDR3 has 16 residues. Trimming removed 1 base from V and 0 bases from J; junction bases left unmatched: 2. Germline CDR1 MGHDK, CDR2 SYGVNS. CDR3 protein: CASSELAGSSYNEQFF. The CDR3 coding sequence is TGTGCCAGCAGTGAATTAGCGGGGAGCTCCTACAATGAGCAGTTCTTC.

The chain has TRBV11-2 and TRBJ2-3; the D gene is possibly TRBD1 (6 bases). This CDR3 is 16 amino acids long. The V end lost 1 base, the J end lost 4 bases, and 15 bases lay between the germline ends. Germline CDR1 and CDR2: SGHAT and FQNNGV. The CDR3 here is CASSLGVGAQSDTQYF. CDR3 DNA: TGTGCCAGCAGCTTAGGGGTGGGGGCCCAATCAGATACGCAGTATTTT. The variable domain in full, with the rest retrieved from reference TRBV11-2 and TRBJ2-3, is EAGVAQSPRYKIIEKRQSVAFWCNPISGHATLYWYQQILGQGPKLLIQFQNNGVVDDSQLPKDRFSAERLKGVDSTLKIQPAKLEDSAVYLCASSLGVGAQSDTQYFGPGTRLTVL.

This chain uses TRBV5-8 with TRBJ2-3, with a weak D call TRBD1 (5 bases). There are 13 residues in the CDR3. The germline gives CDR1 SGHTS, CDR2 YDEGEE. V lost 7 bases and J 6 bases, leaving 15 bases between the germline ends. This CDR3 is CASSMDIWDTQYF. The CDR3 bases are TGTGCCAGCTCGATGGACATATGGGATACGCAGTATTTT.

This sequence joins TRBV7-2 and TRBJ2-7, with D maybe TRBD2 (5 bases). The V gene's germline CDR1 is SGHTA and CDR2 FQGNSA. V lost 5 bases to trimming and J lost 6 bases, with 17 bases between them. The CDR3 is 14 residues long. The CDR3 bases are TGTGCCAGCAGCCGTGGCGAGTTCAGCGGCGAGCAGTACGTC. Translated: CASSRGEFSGEQYV.